Listed below are T cell receptor beta chains from one sample, sequenced in a study of identical twins. TCRdb used MiXCR to reprocess the 5' RACE reads, holding one entry per CDR3 protein. The table shows 540,000 or so distinct CDR3 sequences, with approximately 20% occurring only once. The same specimen was also included in a second study, on yellow fever vaccine responses in identical twins.

The specimen sequenced was CD4+ T cells sorted from blood. The receptors here all came from a woman aged 18-29 years in good health. Each CDR3 is given with its conserved first and last residue. A D gene is named only where the DNA matches it firmly. The listing skips clone size in some rows; elsewhere it reads once, few, many or a size class.

abundance | d_gene | j_gene | v_gene | CDR3aa | CDR3nt
- | TRBD1 | TRBJ1-4 | TRBV29-1 | CSGTGVSEKLFF | TGCAGCGGGACAGGGGTGTCTGAAAAACTGTTTTTT
few | - | TRBJ1-1 | TRBV7-8 | CASTLTQNTEAFF | TGTGCCAGCACCCTTACACAGAACACTGAAGCTTTCTTT
few | TRBD2 | TRBJ2-3 | TRBV15 | CATSRGDVASGGADTQYF | TGTGCCACCAGCAGAGGGGACGTGGCTAGCGGGGGGGCAGATACGCAGTATTTT
- | - | TRBJ2-5 | TRBV29-1 | CSAPAWVRWETQYF | TGCAGCGCCCCCGCCTGGGTTAGGTGGGAGACCCAGTACTTC
few | - | TRBJ2-6 | TRBV6-1 | CASTRGGTGANVLTF | TGTGCCAGCACCCGCGGAGGGACGGGGGCCAACGTCCTGACTTTC
- | - | TRBJ2-5 | TRBV7-9 | CASTRAVHGETQYF | TGTGCCAGCACCAGAGCGGTGCATGGGGAGACCCAGTACTTC
few | TRBD1 | TRBJ2-7 | TRBV12-3/TRBV12-4 | CASSLNRGYEQYF | TGTGCCAGCAGTTTGAACAGGGGATACGAGCAGTACTTC
few | - | TRBJ2-3 | TRBV7-2 | CASSLRDPAEDTQYF | TGTGCCAGCAGCTTACGGGACCCGGCCGAAGATACGCAGTATTTT
few | - | TRBJ2-1 | TRBV12-3/TRBV12-4 | CASSLGLATYNEQFF | TGTGCCAGCAGTTTGGGGCTAGCGACCTACAATGAGCAGTTCTTC
few | TRBD1 | TRBJ2-1 | TRBV5-1 | CASSLAGQDYNEQFF | TGCGCCAGCAGCTTGGCGGGACAGGACTACAATGAGCAGTTCTTC
few | TRBD2 | TRBJ2-1 | TRBV12-5 | CASGSVPAGAAYNEQFF | TGTGCTAGTGGTTCCGTACCGGCGGGAGCGGCCTACAATGAGCAGTTCTTC
few | - | TRBJ2-2 | TRBV4-1 | CASSQPTYDWSTGELFF | TGCGCCAGCAGCCAACCTACTTACGACTGGTCCACCGGGGAGCTGTTTTTT
- | - | TRBJ2-5 | TRBV4-1 | CASSQAGQGPLGETQYF | TGCGCCAGCAGCCAAGCTGGTCAGGGGCCCCTAGGAGAGACCCAGTACTTC
many | - | TRBJ2-2 | TRBV6-6 | CALWAGTGELFF | TGTGCCCTCTGGGCAGGGACCGGGGAGCTGTTTTTT
few | - | TRBJ1-1 | TRBV12-3/TRBV12-4 | CASSLGPSNTEAFF | TGTGCCAGCAGCCTGGGCCCATCCAACACTGAAGCTTTCTTT
- | TRBD1 | TRBJ2-3 | TRBV10-3 | CAISEVTGGIGNTDTQYF | TGTGCCATCAGTGAGGTTACAGGGGGCATTGGAAACACAGATACGCAGTATTTT
- | TRBD1 | TRBJ2-5 | TRBV10-3 | CAISESRSGTGNQETQYF | TGTGCCATCAGTGAGTCGAGGTCCGGGACAGGGAACCAAGAGACCCAGTACTTC
few | TRBD2 | TRBJ2-4 | TRBV28 | CAVLAGGYENIQYF | TGTGCCGTCCTAGCGGGGGGGTATGAAAACATTCAGTACTTC
- | - | TRBJ2-2 | TRBV5-1 | CASSFSAAGELFF | TGCGCCAGCAGCTTCTCGGCAGCCGGGGAGCTGTTTTTT
few | TRBD2 | TRBJ2-7 | TRBV20-1 | CSALGLAEGGYEQYF | TGCAGTGCTCTTGGACTAGCGGAGGGAGGCTACGAGCAGTACTTC
many | TRBD2 | TRBJ2-1 | TRBV5-1 | CASSLEGRLATDEQFF | TGCGCCAGCAGCTTGGAAGGCCGACTAGCGACGGATGAGCAGTTCTTC
- | - | TRBJ2-5 | TRBV20-1 | CSAHGGGGETQYF | TGCAGTGCCCACGGTGGGGGAGGAGAGACCCAGTACTTC
- | TRBD1 | TRBJ2-2 | TRBV6-1 | CASSAGTGTGELFF | TGTGCCAGCAGCGCCGGGACAGGCACCGGGGAGCTGTTTTTT
- | - | TRBJ2-4 | TRBV7-2 | CASSPDPAGSNIQYF | TGTGCCAGCAGTCCAGATCCCGCAGGGTCGAACATTCAGTACTTC
- | - | TRBJ2-1 | TRBV29-1 | CSVVNPGSYNEQFF | TGCAGCGTTGTGAATCCCGGCTCCTACAATGAGCAGTTCTTC
- | TRBD1 | TRBJ2-7 | TRBV10-2 | CASSESGQGETRYF | TGCGCCAGCAGTGAGTCGGGACAGGGGGAGACTAGGTACTTC
few | - | TRBJ2-1 | TRBV18 | CASSPRKDSPMNEQFF | TGTGCCAGCTCACCACGGAAGGACAGCCCTATGAATGAGCAGTTCTTC
- | - | TRBJ2-2 | TRBV12-3/TRBV12-4 | CASSVTRDGSGELFF | TGTGCCAGCAGCGTGACTAGGGATGGGAGCGGGGAGCTGTTTTTT
few | - | TRBJ2-7 | TRBV20-1 | CSAEHTSSEQYF | TGCAGTGCTGAGCATACCTCCTCCGAGCAGTACTTC
many | TRBD1 | TRBJ2-1 | TRBV12-3/TRBV12-4 | CASSVRRGLALDEQFF | TGTGCCAGCAGTGTCCGCAGGGGGTTAGCGTTGGATGAGCAGTTCTTC
- | - | TRBJ1-3 | TRBV24-1 | CATSDFQGGSGNTIYF | TGTGCCACCAGTGATTTCCAGGGAGGCTCCGGAAACACCATATATTTT
- | - | TRBJ2-1 | TRBV5-1 | CASSLRIDSSYNEQFF | TGCGCCAGCAGCTTGAGAATAGATAGCTCCTACAATGAGCAGTTCTTC
- | - | TRBJ2-2 | TRBV7-2 | CASRPGGGNTGELFF | TGTGCCAGCCGGCCGGGCGGAGGGAACACCGGGGAGCTGTTTTTT
- | - | TRBJ1-2 | TRBV15 | CATSREDGAGGYTF | TGTGCCACCAGCAGAGAGGACGGGGCGGGGGGCTACACCTTC
- | TRBD1 | TRBJ2-7 | TRBV10-3 | CAISERTGYEQYF | TGTGCCATCAGTGAACGGACAGGCTACGAGCAGTACTTC
- | TRBD1 | TRBJ2-6 | TRBV14 | CASSPLDRGLAGANVLTF | TGTGCCAGCAGCCCCCTGGACAGGGGGCTCGCTGGGGCCAACGTCCTGACTTTC
few | - | TRBJ2-5 | TRBV4-1 | CASSQDPPGLLQETQYF | TGCGCCAGCAGCCAAGATCCCCCGGGACTGCTACAAGAGACCCAGTACTTC
- | - | TRBJ2-7 | TRBV18 | CASSPPAGYTTYEQYF | TGTGCCAGCTCACCACCGGCGGGCTACACTACCTACGAGCAGTACTTC
- | TRBD1 | TRBJ2-1 | TRBV7-6 | CASSPKDRGDYNEQFF | TGTGCCAGCAGCCCAAAGGACAGGGGAGACTACAATGAGCAGTTCTTC
- | - | TRBJ2-5 | TRBV20-1 | CSARDSAQSGTQYF | TGCAGTGCTAGAGATTCGGCCCAATCGGGGACCCAGTACTTC
- | - | TRBJ2-2 | TRBV5-1 | CASSSRELNTGELFF | TGCGCCAGCAGCTCGAGGGAATTGAACACCGGGGAGCTGTTTTTT
few | TRBD1 | TRBJ2-7 | TRBV12-3/TRBV12-4 | CASTGTENHYEQYF | TGTGCCAGCACCGGGACAGAAAACCACTACGAGCAGTACTTC
- | - | TRBJ2-3 | TRBV28 | CASGSPDPSTDTQYF | TGTGCCAGCGGTTCTCCGGACCCTAGCACAGATACGCAGTATTTT
few | - | TRBJ2-5 | TRBV20-1 | CSASPGSSTSGTQYF | TGCAGTGCTTCTCCGGGGTCCTCAACTTCGGGGACCCAGTACTTC
- | TRBD1 | TRBJ2-2 | TRBV29-1 | CSAQGALELFF | TGCAGCGCTCAGGGGGCCCTGGAGCTGTTTTTT